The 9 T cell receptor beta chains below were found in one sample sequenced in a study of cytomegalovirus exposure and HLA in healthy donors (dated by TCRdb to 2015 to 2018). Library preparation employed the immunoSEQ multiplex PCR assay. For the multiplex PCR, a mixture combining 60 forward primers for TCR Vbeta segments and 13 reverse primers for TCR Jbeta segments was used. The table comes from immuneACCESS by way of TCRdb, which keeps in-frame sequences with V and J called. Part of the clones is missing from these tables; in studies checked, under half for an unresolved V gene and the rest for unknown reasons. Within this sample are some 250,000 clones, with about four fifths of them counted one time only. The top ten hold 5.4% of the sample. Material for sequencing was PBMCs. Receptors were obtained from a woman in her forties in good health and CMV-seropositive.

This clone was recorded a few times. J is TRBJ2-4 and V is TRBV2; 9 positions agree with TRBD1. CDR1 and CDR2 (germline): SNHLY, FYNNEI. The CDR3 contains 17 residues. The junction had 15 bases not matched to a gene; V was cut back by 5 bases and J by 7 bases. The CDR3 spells CASSTGTGRVFENIQYF. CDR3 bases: TGTGCCAGCAGTACCGGGACAGGGAGGGTGTTTGAGAACATTCAGTACTTC.

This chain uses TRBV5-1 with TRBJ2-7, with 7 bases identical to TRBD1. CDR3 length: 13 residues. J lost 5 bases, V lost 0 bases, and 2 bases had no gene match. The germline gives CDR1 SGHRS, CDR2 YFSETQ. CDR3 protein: CASSLGQGNEQYF. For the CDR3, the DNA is TGCGCCAGCAGCTTGGGACAGGGAAACGAGCAGTACTTC.

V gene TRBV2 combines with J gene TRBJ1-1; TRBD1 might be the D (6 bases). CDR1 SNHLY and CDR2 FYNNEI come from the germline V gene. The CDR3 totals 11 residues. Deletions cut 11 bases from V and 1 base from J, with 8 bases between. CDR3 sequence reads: CALDRNTEAFF. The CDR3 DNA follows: TGTGCCCTGGACAGGAACACTGAAGCTTTCTTT.

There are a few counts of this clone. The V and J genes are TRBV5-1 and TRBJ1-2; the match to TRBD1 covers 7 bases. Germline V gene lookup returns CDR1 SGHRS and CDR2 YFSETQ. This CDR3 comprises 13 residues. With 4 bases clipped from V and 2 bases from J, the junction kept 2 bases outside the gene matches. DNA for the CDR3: TGCGCCAGCAGCGCGGACAGGAACTATGGCTACACCTTC. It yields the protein CASSADRNYGYTF.

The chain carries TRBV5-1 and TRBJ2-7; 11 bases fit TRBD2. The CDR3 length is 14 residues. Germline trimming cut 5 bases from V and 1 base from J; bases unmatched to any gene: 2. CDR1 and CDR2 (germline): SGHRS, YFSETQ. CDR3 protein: CASRRLAGSYEQYF. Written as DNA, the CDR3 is TGCGCCAGCAGACGACTAGCGGGGTCCTACGAGCAGTACTTC.

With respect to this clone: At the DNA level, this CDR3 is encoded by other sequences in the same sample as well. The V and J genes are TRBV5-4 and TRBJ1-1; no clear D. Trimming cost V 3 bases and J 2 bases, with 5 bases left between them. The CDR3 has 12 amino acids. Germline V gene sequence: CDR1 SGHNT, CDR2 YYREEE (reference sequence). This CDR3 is CASSSINTEAFF. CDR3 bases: TGTGCCAGCAGCTCCATCAACACTGAAGCTTTCTTT.

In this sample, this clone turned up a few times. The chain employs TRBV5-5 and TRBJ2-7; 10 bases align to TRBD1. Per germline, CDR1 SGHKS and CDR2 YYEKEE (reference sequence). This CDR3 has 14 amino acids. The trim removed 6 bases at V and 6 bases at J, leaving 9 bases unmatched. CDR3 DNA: TGTGCCAGCAACCCGGGACAGGGGAGAGGCGAGCAGTACTTC. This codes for CASNPGQGRGEQYF.

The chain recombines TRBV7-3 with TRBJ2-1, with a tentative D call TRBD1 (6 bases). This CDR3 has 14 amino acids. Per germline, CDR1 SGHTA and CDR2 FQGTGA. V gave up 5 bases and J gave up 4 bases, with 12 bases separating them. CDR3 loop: CASSQGGRYNEQFF. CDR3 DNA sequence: TGTGCCAGCAGCCAAGGGGGACGTTACAATGAGCAGTTCTTC.

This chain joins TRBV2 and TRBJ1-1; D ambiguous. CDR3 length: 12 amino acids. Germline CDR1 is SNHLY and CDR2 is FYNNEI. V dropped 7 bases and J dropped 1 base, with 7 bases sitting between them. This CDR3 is CASTTANTEAFF. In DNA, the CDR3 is TGTGCCAGCACAACAGCGAACACTGAAGCTTTCTTT.